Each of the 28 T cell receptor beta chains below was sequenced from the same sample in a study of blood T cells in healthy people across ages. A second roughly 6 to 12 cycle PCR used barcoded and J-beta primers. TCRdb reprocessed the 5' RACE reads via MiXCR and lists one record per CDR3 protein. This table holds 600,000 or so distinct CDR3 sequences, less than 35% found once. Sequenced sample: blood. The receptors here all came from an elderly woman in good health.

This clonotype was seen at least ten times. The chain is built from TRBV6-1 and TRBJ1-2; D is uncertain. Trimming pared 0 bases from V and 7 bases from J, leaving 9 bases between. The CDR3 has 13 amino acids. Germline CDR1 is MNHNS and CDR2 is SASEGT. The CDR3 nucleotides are TGTGCCAGCAGTGAAGCCATCCAACCTGGCTACACCTTC. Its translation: CASSEAIQPGYTF.

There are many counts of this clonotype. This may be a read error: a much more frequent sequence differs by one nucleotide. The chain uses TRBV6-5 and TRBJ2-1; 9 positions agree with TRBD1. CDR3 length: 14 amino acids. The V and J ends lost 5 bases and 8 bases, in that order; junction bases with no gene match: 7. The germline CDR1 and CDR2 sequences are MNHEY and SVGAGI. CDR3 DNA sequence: TGTGCCAGCAGTCGCGGGACAGGGAGAGATGAGCAGTTCTTC. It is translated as CASSRGTGRDEQFF.

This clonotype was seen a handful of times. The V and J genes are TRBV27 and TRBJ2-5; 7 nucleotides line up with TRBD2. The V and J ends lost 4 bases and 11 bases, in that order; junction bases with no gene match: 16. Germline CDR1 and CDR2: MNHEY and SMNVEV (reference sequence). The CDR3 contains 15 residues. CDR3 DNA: TGTGCCAGCAGTTCGCTGGGGGGGTATACCCATGAGCAGTACTTC. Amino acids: CASSSLGGYTHEQYF.

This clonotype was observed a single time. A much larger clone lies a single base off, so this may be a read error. CDR3 bases: TGCAGTGCTAATATAGCGGGGGGACCCACAGATACGCAGTATTTT. Its protein is CSANIAGGPTDTQYF. This chain links TRBV20-1 with TRBJ2-3; 10 bases are shared with TRBD2. The V gene's germline CDR1 is DFQATT and CDR2 SNEGSKA (reference sequence). V was pared by 4 bases and J by 2 bases, with 6 bases of the junction left unmatched. The CDR3 spans 15 residues.

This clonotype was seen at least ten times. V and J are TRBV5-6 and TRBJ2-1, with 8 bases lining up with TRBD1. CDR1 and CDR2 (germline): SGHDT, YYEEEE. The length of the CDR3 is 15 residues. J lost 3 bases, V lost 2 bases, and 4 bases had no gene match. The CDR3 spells CASSFGQGFYNEQFF. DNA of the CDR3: TGTGCCAGCAGCTTCGGACAGGGATTCTACAATGAGCAGTTCTTC.

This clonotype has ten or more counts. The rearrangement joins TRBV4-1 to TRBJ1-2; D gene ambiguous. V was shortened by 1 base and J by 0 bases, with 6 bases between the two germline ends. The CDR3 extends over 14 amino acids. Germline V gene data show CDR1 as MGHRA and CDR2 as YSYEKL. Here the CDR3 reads CASSQAGSNYGYTF. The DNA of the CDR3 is TGCGCCAGCAGCCAAGCGGGGTCTAACTATGGCTACACCTTC.

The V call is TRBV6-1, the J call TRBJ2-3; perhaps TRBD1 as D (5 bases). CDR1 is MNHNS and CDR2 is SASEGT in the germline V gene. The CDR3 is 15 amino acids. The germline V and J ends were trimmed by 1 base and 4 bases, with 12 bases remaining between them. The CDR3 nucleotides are TGTGCCAGCAGTGAAGAGGGGTTGGCGGCAGATACGCAGTATTTT. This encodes CASSEEGLAADTQYF.

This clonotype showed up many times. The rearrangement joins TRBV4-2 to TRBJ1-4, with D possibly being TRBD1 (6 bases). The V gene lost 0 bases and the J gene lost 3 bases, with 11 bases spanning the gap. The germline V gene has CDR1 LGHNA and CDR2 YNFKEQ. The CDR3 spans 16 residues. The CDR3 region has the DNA TGTGCCAGCAGCCAAGAGATCAGGGGATCTAATGAAAAACTGTTTTTT. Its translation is CASSQEIRGSNEKLFF.

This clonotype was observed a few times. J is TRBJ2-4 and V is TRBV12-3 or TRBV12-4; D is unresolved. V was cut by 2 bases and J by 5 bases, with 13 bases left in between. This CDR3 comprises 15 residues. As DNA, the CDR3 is TGTGCCAGCAGTTTATGGCAGTTGGGCGAAAACATTCAGTACTTC. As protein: CASSLWQLGENIQYF.

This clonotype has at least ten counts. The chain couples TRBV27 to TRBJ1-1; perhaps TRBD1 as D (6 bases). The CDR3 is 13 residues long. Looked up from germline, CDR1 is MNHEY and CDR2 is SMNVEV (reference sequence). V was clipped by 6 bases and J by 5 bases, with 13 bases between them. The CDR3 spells CASRDTGSTEAFF. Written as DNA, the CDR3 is TGTGCCAGCAGAGACACAGGGTCAACTGAAGCTTTCTTT.

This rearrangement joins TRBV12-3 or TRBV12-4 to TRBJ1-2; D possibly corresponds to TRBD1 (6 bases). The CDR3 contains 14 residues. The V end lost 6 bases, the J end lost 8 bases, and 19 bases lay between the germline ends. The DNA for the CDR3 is TGTGCCAGCAGGTTTCAGGGGATGGGACGCGGCTACACCTTC. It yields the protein CASRFQGMGRGYTF.

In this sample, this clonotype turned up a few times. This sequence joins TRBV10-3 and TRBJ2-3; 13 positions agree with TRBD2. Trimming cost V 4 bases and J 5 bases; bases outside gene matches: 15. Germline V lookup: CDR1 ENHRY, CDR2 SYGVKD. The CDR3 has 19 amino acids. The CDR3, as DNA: TGTGCCATCAGTGGCCCACTCGATACTAGCGGGGGGGCCAAAGATACGCAGTATTTT. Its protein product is CAISGPLDTSGGAKDTQYF.

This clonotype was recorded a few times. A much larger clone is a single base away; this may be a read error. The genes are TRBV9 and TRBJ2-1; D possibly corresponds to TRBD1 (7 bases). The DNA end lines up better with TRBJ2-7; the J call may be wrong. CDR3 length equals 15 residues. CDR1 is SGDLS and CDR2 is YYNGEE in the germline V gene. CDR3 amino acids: CASSVQGDSYNEQYF. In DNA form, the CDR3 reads TGTGCCAGCAGCGTCCAGGGGGACTCCTACAATGAGCAGTACTTC.

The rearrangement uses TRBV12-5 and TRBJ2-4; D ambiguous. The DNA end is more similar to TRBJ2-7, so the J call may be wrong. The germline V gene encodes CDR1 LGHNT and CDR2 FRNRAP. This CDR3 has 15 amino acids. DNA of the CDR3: TGTGCTAGTGGTTTGCAAAACCCGGACGGCTACGAGCAGTACTTC. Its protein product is CASGLQNPDGYEQYF.

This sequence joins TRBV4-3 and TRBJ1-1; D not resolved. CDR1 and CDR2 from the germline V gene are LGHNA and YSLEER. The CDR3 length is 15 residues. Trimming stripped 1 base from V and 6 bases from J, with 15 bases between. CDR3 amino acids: CASSQGRHWRAEAFF. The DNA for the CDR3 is TGCGCCAGCAGCCAAGGGCGACATTGGCGAGCTGAAGCTTTCTTT.

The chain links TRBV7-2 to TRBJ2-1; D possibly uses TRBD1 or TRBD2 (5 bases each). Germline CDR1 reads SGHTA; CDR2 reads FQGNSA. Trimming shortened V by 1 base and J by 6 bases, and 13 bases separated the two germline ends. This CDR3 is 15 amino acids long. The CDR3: CASSLGGTATNEQFF. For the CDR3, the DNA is TGTGCCAGCAGCTTAGGGGGGACGGCGACCAATGAGCAGTTCTTC.

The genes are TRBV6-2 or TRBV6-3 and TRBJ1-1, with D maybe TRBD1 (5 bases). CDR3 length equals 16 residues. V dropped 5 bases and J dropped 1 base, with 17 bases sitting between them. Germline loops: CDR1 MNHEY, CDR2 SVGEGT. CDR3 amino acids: CASSKRPGRKNTEAFF. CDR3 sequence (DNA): TGTGCCAGCAGTAAACGACCGGGACGGAAGAACACTGAAGCTTTCTTT.

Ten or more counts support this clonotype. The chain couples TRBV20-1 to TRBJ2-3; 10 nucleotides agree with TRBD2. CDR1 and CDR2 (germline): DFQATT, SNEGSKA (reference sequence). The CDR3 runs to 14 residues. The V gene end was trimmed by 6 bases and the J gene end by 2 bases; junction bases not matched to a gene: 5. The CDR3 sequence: CSALAGAFTDTQYF. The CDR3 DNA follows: TGCAGTGCCCTAGCGGGGGCCTTCACAGATACGCAGTATTTT.

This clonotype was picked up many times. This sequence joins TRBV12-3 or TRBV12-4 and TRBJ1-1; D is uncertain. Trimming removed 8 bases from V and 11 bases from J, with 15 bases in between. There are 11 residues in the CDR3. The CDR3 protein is CASGKAGWAFF. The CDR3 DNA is TGTGCCAGCGGTAAGGCAGGTTGGGCTTTCTTT.

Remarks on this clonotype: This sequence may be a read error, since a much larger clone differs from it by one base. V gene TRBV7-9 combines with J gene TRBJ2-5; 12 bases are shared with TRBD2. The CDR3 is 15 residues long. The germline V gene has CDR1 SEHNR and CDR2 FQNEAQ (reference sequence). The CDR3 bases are TGTGCCGGCAGCGATAAGCTAGCGGGGGGGGAGACCCAGTACTTC. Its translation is CAGSDKLAGGETQYF.

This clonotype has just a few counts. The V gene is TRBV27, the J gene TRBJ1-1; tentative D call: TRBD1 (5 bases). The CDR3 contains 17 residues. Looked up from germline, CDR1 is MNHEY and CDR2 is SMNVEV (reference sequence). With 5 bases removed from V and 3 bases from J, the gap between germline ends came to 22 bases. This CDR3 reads CASSPMTVQVRDTEAFF. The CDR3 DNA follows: TGTGCCAGCAGTCCTATGACAGTCCAAGTACGAGACACTGAAGCTTTCTTT.

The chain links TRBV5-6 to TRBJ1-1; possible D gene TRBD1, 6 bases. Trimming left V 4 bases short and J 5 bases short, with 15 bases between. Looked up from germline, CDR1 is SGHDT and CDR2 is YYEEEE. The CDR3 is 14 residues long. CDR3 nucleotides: TGTGCCAGCAGCGAGGAAGGGGGTAGGACTGAAGCTTTCTTT. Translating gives CASSEEGGRTEAFF.

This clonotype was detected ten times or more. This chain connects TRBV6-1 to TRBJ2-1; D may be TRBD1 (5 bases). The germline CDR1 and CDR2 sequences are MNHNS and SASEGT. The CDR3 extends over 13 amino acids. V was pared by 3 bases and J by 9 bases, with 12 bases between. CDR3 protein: CASSEGPLGEQFF. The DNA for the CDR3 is TGTGCCAGCAGTGAGGGGCCGCTCGGTGAGCAGTTCTTC.

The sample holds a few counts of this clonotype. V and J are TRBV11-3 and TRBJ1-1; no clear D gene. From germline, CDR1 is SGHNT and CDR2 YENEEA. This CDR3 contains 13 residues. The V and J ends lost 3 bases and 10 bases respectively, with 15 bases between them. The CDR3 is CASSLDIVSPAFF. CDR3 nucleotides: TGTGCCAGCAGCTTGGATATTGTAAGCCCAGCTTTCTTT.

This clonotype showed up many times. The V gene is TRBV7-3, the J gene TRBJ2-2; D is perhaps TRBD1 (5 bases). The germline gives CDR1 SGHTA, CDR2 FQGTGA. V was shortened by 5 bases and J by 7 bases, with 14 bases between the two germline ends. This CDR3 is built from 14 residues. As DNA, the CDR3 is TGTGCCAGCAGCCGAGGACCAGGGAACGGGGAGCTGTTTTTT. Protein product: CASSRGPGNGELFF.

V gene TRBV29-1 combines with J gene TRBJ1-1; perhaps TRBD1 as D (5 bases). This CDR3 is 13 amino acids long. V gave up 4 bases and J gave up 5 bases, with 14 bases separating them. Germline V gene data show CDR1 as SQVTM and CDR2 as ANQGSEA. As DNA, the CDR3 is TGCAGCGTTGGGGCGGGGGTAGGGACTGAAGCTTTCTTT. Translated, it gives CSVGAGVGTEAFF. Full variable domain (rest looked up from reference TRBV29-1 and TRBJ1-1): SAVISQKPSRDICQRGTSLTIQCQVDSQVTMMFWYRQQPGQSLTLIATANQGSEATYESGFVIDKFPISRPNLTFSTLTVSNMSPEDSSIYLCSVGAGVGTEAFFGQGTRLTVV.

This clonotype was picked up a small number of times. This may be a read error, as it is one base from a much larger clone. CDR3 DNA: TGTGCCAGGGGGACGGGGGCCAACGTCCTGACTTTC. Its translation is CARGTGANVLTF. The chain links TRBV12-3 or TRBV12-4 to TRBJ2-6, with D possibly being TRBD1 or TRBD2 (5 bases each). V shed 9 bases and J shed 4 bases, with 7 bases lying between them. This CDR3 comprises 12 residues.

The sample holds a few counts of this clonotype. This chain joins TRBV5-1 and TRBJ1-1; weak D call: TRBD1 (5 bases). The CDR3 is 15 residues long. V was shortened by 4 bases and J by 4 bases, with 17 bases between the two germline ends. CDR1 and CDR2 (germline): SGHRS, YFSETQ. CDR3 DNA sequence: TGCGCCAGCAGCGGTGTTATCGGGGGGGGCACTGAAGCTTTCTTT. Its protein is CASSGVIGGGTEAFF.